The clone carrying this T cell receptor beta chain turned up a few times. Its antigen is undetermined. PBMCs were isolated at a quantity of at least 6.5 million per sample. The sample belongs to a study of blood T cells in healthy people across ages. Findings and caveats of the study: Long-lived donors exceeded aged donors in naive CD4+ cells and diversity.

It was with a sample-barcoded 5' primer and a J-beta primer mix that a second PCR of roughly 7 to 12 cycles was run. A single record per CDR3 protein comes from TCRdb applying MiXCR to the 5' RACE reads. The sample includes 850,000 to 1,100,000 distinct CDR3 sequences, under 40% of them seen just once. V was clipped by 0 bases and J by 4 bases, with 12 bases between them. Per germline, CDR1 MNHEY and CDR2 SMNVEV (reference sequence). The CDR3 has 15 amino acids. The clonotype comes from a man aged 18 to 30 in good health. The sequenced sample was blood. The V and J genes are TRBV27 and TRBJ2-5; D may be TRBD1 or TRBD2 (5 bases each). The CDR3 DNA reads TGTGCCAGCAGTTTATCGGGGCTAGCCCGAGAGACCCAGTACTTC. Its translation is CASSLSGLARETQYF.